This T cell receptor (beta chain) was observed in a study of T-cell reconstitution after alpha-beta-depleted transplantation in children (dated by TCRdb to the mid-2010s). About the full investigation: Using TCR repertoire profiling, the study followed T-cell immune reconstitution in a quantitative way in children after TCRalphabeta/CD19-depleted allogeneic hematopoietic cell transplantation.

This specimen's treatment or condition label, interpreted: allogeneic hematopoietic cell transplantation with graft depleted of TCRalphabeta T cells and CD19 B cells. The children who served as transplant recipients had been given grafts of TCRalphabeta/CD19-depleted allogeneic hematopoietic cells. This clonotype was observed at least ten times. This clone's antigen is unknown. Base qualities are not at hand, and no much larger clone is one base apart. The library relied on PCR. Reads for this sample came from an Illumina HiSeq 2500. Molecular barcoding was employed in the preparation of TCR libraries, with unique molecular identifiers being used to normalize TCRbeta repertoire quantification. Starting from the raw public reads, TCRdb applied fastp trimming at Q25, assembled clones with MiXCR and retained in-frame beta chains. CDR3 protein duplicates are merged, each entry listing the most common genes and DNA. This sample has 350,000 to 500,000 distinct CDR3 sequences in its table, and about 45% of those were observed once. The top ten constitute roughly 27% of the sample.

Points the paper makes about the study in general: The apparently early recovery of alphabetaT-cell counts about two months after transplant reportedly depended on only several hundred rapidly expanded clones that came from non-depleted graft cells. In some patients, the high TCRbeta diversity seen at day 60 was put down to recipient T cells and intrathymic progenitors that had survived conditioning. The frequencies of hyperexpanded clones fell over the following months, and after one year, T-cell counts and TCRbeta diversity were mostly attributed to newly produced T cells.

Deletion took 2 bases off V and 12 bases off J, with a span of 8 bases between the germline ends. The CDR3 has 11 amino acids, counting the end cysteine and phenylalanine. Left in the record is the CDR3 DNA by itself, 33 bases read in frame from the first base. Recombination joined TRBV12-3 or TRBV12-4 with TRBJ2-1; TRBD2 could be the D gene, as 5 bases match. Sequencing used PBMCs, obtained before TCRalphabeta/CD19-depleted stem cell transplant. The clonotype originates from a girl aged 2 to 9 with aplastic anemia, due to receive a stem cell transplant. The CDR3: CASSLTEGQFF. The nucleotide sequence is TGTGCCAGCAGTTTAACAGAGGGGCAGTTCTTC.